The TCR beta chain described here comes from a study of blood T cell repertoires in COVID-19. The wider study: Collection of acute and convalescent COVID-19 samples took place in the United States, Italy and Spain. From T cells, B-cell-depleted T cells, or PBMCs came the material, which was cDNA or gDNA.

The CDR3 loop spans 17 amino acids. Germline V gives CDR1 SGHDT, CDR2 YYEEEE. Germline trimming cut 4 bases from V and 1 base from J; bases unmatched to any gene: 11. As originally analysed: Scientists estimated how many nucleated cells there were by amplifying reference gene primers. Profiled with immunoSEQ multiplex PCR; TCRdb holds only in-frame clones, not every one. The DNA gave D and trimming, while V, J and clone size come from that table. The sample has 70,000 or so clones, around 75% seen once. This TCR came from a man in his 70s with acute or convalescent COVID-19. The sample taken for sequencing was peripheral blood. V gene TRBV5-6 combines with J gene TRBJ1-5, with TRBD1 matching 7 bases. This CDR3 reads CASSPWTGPVSNQPQHF. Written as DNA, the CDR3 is TGTGCCAGCAGCCCGTGGACAGGCCCGGTGAGCAATCAGCCCCAGCATTTT.